This TCR beta chain was profiled in a study of metastatic and nonmetastatic thyroid tumors. Turning to the study itself: Malignant and benign thyroid patients had repertoires compared in peripheral blood and tumor or nodule tissue. Whole-study results and caveats: A significant increase in TCR beta diversity was reportedly seen in malignant thyroid tumors relative to benign nodules, in blood and tumor.

This clone has at least ten counts. Its antigen is not known. All patients were untreated before thyroid surgery. As originally analysed: The study took CDR3 differences across clinicopathological groups and made a distant-metastasis classifier for papillary thyroid cancer from them. Using MiXCR, TCRdb re-called clones from the PCR reads. For this entry, the V and J calls and clone size follow TCRdb and not the study's own pipeline. In the table there are 15,000 to 17,000 clones, around 25% of which are singletons. CDR3 length: 15 residues. Between the trimmed V and J ends, which lost 4 bases and 0 bases, there was a span of 10 bases. The germline gives CDR1 SGDLS, CDR2 YYNGEE.

The sequencing input was tumor tissue. The sequence was collected from a female donor with papillary thyroid cancer or a benign thyroid nodule (not recorded which). Some clones in this sample may be carry-over from other donors' samples. V gene TRBV9 combines with J gene TRBJ1-4; D is unclear. CDR3 nucleotides: TGTGCCAGCAGCCCACGGGAAACAACTAATGAAAAACTGTTTTTT. It specifies CASSPRETTNEKLFF. Based on the CDR3 plus reference TRBV9 and TRBJ1-4, the full variable domain is DSGVTQTPKHLITATGQRVTLRCSPRSGDLSVYWYQQSLDQGLQFLIQYYNGEERAKGNILERFSAQQFPDLHSELNLSSLELGDSALYFCASSPRETTNEKLFFGSGTQLSVL.